This TCR beta chain was documented in a study of CD8+ T cells in alopecia areata. General observations from the study: Scalp sequencing captures resident alphabeta T cells of normal skin too.

Extracted from the samples, RNA was reverse transcribed into cDNA to serve as the sequencing template. Profiled with immunoSEQ multiplex PCR; TCRdb holds only in-frame clones, not every one. The table includes 89,000 or so clones, 45% to 60% detected once. Germline V CDR1 and CDR2: SQVTM, ANQGSEA. J gave up 2 bases and V 3 bases, and 3 bases lay outside the gene matches. The CDR3 totals 13 residues. This clone has a handful of counts. Antigen unknown. The chain employs TRBV29-1 and TRBJ2-5, with 7 bases lining up with TRBD1. This clonotype was sampled from a human donor with alopecia areata. The sequenced material came from NKG2D-high CD8+ T cells sorted from blood. The CDR3 loop reads CSVEGQPQETQYF. CDR3 nucleotide sequence: TGCAGCGTTGAGGGACAGCCTCAAGAGACCCAGTACTTC.